Following are 31 T cell receptor beta chains from one sample sequenced in a study of cytomegalovirus exposure and HLA in healthy donors. This PCR relied on a set of 60 Vbeta primers and 13 Jbeta primers. Data came from immunoSEQ multiplex PCR; TCRdb stores just in-frame clones and leaves some out. Of over 150,000 clones listed, around nine tenths are singletons. The specimen sequenced was PBMCs. The receptors stem from a woman in her twenties or thirties in good health and CMV-seronegative.

The V and J genes are TRBV5-1 and TRBJ1-6; the match to TRBD1 covers 8 bases. V gave up 7 bases and J gave up 7 bases; unmatched junction bases: 7. The germline V gene encodes CDR1 SGHRS and CDR2 YFSETQ. The CDR3 covers 14 residues. CDR3 loop: CASHTGTGNSPLHF. The CDR3, as DNA: TGCGCCAGCCATACCGGGACAGGCAATTCACCCCTCCACTTT.

The V call is TRBV16, the J call TRBJ2-4; possibly TRBD1 for D (6 bases). V shed 2 bases and J shed 1 base, with 12 bases lying between them. There are 16 residues in the CDR3. Per germline, CDR1 KGHSY and CDR2 FQNENV. As DNA, the CDR3 is TGTGCCAGCAGCCAACTTGGGGGCCCGGCCAAAAACATTCAGTACTTC. This gives the protein CASSQLGGPAKNIQYF.

This chain connects TRBV7-2 to TRBJ2-3, with TRBD2 matching 9 bases. This CDR3 has 15 residues. Looked up from germline, CDR1 is SGHTA and CDR2 is FQGNSA. The V and J ends lost 5 bases and 4 bases, in that order; junction bases with no gene match: 7. CDR3 DNA sequence: TGTGCCAGCAGCGCCCGGGGCGGGGGGGCAGATACGCAGTATTTT. This translates into CASSARGGGADTQYF.

The chain has TRBV7-8 and TRBJ2-7, with TRBD2 matching over 13 bases. CDR3 size: 17 residues. Trimming took 5 bases from V and 3 from J; bases not matched to a gene: 10. Germline CDR1 SGHVS, CDR2 FQNEAQ. The CDR3 region is CASSVTSGRARNYEQYF. CDR3 in DNA: TGTGCCAGCAGCGTAACTAGCGGGAGGGCCCGAAACTACGAGCAGTACTTC.

The V call is TRBV1, the J call TRBJ1-1; the DNA was not used to check the table's D call, TRBD1. TRBV1 is an annotated pseudogene. CDR3 length equals 16 residues. In DNA, the CDR3 is TGCACCAGCAGCCAAGCTTTGACAGGGGAAGACACTGAAGCTTTCTTT. This codes for CTSSQALTGEDTEAFF.

The rearrangement links TRBV25-1 to TRBJ1-3; 9 bases map to TRBD1. The CDR3 has 16 residues. The germline CDR1 and CDR2 sequences are MGHDK and SYGVNS. The junction had 5 bases not matched to a gene; V was cut back by 3 bases and J by 2 bases. The CDR3: CASSDGQGFPGNTIYF. CDR3 DNA: TGTGCCAGCAGTGACGGACAGGGGTTCCCTGGAAACACCATATATTTT.

The rearrangement links TRBV9 to TRBJ1-3, with D unclear. This CDR3 comprises 15 residues. Looked up from germline, CDR1 is SGDLS and CDR2 is YYNGEE. V lost 5 bases to trimming and J lost 4 bases, with 16 bases between them. The CDR3 spells CASSLYGVSGNTIYF. The CDR3 DNA sequence: TGTGCCAGCAGTCTTTACGGAGTTTCGGGAAACACCATATATTTT.

This chain joins TRBV18 and TRBJ2-1; D is possibly TRBD1 (6 bases). The V gene's germline CDR1 is KGHSH and CDR2 LQKENI. V was pared by 3 bases and J by 3 bases, with 15 bases between. The CDR3 is 16 residues long. The CDR3 loop is CASSPLPGDIYNEQFF. Here the CDR3 DNA reads TGTGCCAGCTCACCCCTCCCCGGGGACATCTACAATGAGCAGTTCTTC. The variable domain in full, completed from reference TRBV18 and TRBJ2-1, reads NAGVMQNPRHLVRRRGQEARLRCSPMKGHSHVYWYRQLPEEGLKFMVYLQKENIIDESGMPKERFSAEFPKEGPSILRIQQVVRGDSAAYFCASSPLPGDIYNEQFFGPGTRLTVL.

This chain connects TRBV19 to TRBJ2-1, with TRBD2 as a possible D gene (6 bases). The V gene's germline CDR1 is LNHDA and CDR2 SQIVND (reference sequence). The CDR3 extends over 15 amino acids. Trimming pared 7 bases from V and 4 bases from J, leaving 17 bases between. The CDR3 here is CASTPPGLPYNEQFF. CDR3 sequence (DNA): TGTGCCAGTACCCCTCCGGGACTTCCGTACAATGAGCAGTTCTTC. Filled out from reference TRBV19 and TRBJ2-1, the complete variable domain reads DGGITQSPKYLFRKEGQNVTLSCEQNLNHDAMYWYRQDPGQGLRLIYYSQIVNDFQKGDIAEGYSVSREKKESFPLTVTSAQKNPTAFYLCASTPPGLPYNEQFFGPGTRLTVL.

The chain is built from TRBV7-3 and TRBJ2-1, with D possibly being TRBD1 (5 bases). The ends were cut back, 0 bases at V and 8 bases at J, with 8 bases in the middle. This CDR3 has 13 residues. Germline V gives CDR1 SGHTA, CDR2 FQGTGA. The CDR3: CASSLTRADEQFF. The CDR3 bases are TGTGCCAGCAGCTTAACCAGGGCGGATGAGCAGTTCTTC.

V and J are TRBV7-8 and TRBJ2-1; D possibly corresponds to TRBD2 (5 bases). The CDR3 sequence is 17 residues long. Germline CDR1 and CDR2: SGHVS and FQNEAQ. Trimming took off 4 bases at V and 5 bases at J, with 21 bases between the two ends. The chain's CDR3 is CASSSPGIKRPNNEQFF. The CDR3 DNA reads as TGTGCCAGCAGCTCTCCGGGAATAAAACGCCCGAACAATGAGCAGTTCTTC.

V gene TRBV11-1 combines with J gene TRBJ1-1, with D unclear. Per germline, CDR1 SGHAT and CDR2 FQDESV (reference sequence). The CDR3 is made up of 12 amino acids. V was cut by 7 bases and J by 2 bases, with 8 bases left in between. In nucleotides, the CDR3 is TGTGCCAGCACCCGCCTAAACACTGAAGCTTTCTTT. Translating it yields CASTRLNTEAFF.

The chain is built from TRBV4-1 and TRBJ2-1; 9 bases map to TRBD1. J lost 8 bases, V lost 1 base, and 6 bases had no gene match. This CDR3 comprises 15 residues. CDR1 and CDR2 from the germline V gene are MGHRA and YSYEKL. CDR3 region: CASSQGDRDGDEQFF. The CDR3, as DNA: TGCGCCAGCAGCCAAGGGGACAGGGATGGCGATGAGCAGTTCTTC.

The chain couples TRBV6-6 to TRBJ2-1, with 8 bases matching TRBD1. The V gene's germline CDR1 is MNHNY and CDR2 SVGAGI (reference sequence). The CDR3 has 16 amino acids. The V segment lost 10 bases and the J segment 8 bases; nucleotides outside the gene matches: 19. The CDR3 region has the DNA TGTGCCACCCGGACCCTCGGGACAGGACTCTCGGATGAGCAGTTCTTC. Protein: CATRTLGTGLSDEQFF.

The chain employs TRBV9 and TRBJ2-1; D unresolved. Per the germline V gene, CDR1 is SGDLS and CDR2 is YYNGEE. V was shortened by 0 bases and J by 7 bases, with 8 bases between the two germline ends. CDR3 length: 13 amino acids. The CDR3 region is CASSVGGLNEQFF. In DNA, the CDR3 is TGTGCCAGCAGCGTAGGAGGTCTTAATGAGCAGTTCTTC.

This chain uses TRBV14 with TRBJ2-6; possibly TRBD1 for D (6 bases). The length of the CDR3 is 17 residues. The germline gives CDR1 SGHDN, CDR2 FVKESK. V lost 1 base and J lost 4, with 14 bases in between. CDR3 bases: TGTGCCAGCAGCCAAGGACGAACAGGGTCAGGGGCCAACGTCCTGACTTTC. This translates into CASSQGRTGSGANVLTF.

The chain employs TRBV4-1 and TRBJ2-7; 9 nucleotides align to TRBD1. Germline lookup yields CDR1 MGHRA and CDR2 YSYEKL. CDR3 length equals 15 residues. V gave up 7 bases and J gave up 7 bases; unmatched junction bases: 14. CDR3 protein: CASTITPGQGREQYF. CDR3 sequence (DNA): TGCGCCAGCACCATCACCCCGGGACAGGGTCGAGAGCAGTACTTC.

This clone was found once. This chain joins TRBV15 and TRBJ2-2; D is perhaps TRBD2 (5 bases). The V end lost 1 base, the J end lost 2 bases, and 8 bases lay between the germline ends. This CDR3 has 15 amino acids. The germline V gene encodes CDR1 LNHNV and CDR2 YYDKDF (reference sequence). CDR3 residues: CATSRAGENTGELFF. Written as DNA, the CDR3 is TGTGCCACCAGCAGAGCCGGGGAAAACACCGGGGAGCTGTTTTTT.

The rearrangement joins TRBV5-6 to TRBJ2-5; D unclear. The DNA end favors TRBJ2-7, so the J call may be wrong. The germline CDR1 and CDR2 sequences are SGHDT and YYEEEE. The CDR3 loop spans 15 amino acids. The CDR3 reads CASSLSLLSSYEQYF. Here the CDR3 DNA reads TGTGCCAGCAGCTTGAGCCTCCTGAGCTCCTACGAGCAGTACTTC.

V usage is TRBV19 and J usage is TRBJ1-3; 7 nucleotides match TRBD1. Germline loops: CDR1 LNHDA, CDR2 SQIVND (reference sequence). V trimming: 4 bases; J trimming: 2 bases; junction bases outside the gene matches: 5. This CDR3 region has 15 residues. The CDR3 nucleotides read TGTGCCAGTAGTACCCGGACAGGAGCTGGAAACACCATATATTTT. Its protein is CASSTRTGAGNTIYF.

The chain employs TRBV10-3 and TRBJ1-1; tentative D call: TRBD1 (5 bases). Trimming stripped 3 bases from V and 4 bases from J, with 21 bases between. Germline loops: CDR1 ENHRY, CDR2 SYGVKD. This CDR3 spans 17 amino acids. For the CDR3, the DNA is TGTGCCATCAGTGACGACAGATCAACATCCGCGAGCACTGAAGCTTTCTTT. It yields the protein CAISDDRSTSASTEAFF.

J is TRBJ2-3 and V is TRBV12-5; D is unclear. Trimming cost V 3 bases and J 1 base, with 5 bases left between them. The CDR3 covers 13 residues. From germline, CDR1 is LGHNT and CDR2 FRNRAP. The CDR3 coding sequence is TGTGCTAGTGGTTTCGAGGGCACAGATACGCAGTATTTT. It translates to CASGFEGTDTQYF. The full variable domain, in which reference TRBV12-5 and TRBJ2-3 provide the parts outside the CDR3, is DARVTQTPRHKVTEMGQEVTMRCQPILGHNTVFWYRQTMMQGLELLAYFRNRAPLDDSGMPKDRFSAEMPDATLATLKIQPSEPRDSAVYFCASGFEGTDTQYFGPGTRLTVL.

This clone has only a few counts. The chain links TRBV18 to TRBJ1-4; 7 bases line up with TRBD1. CDR3 length: 13 amino acids. Germline V gene data show CDR1 as KGHSH and CDR2 as LQKENI. V lost 6 bases, J lost 10 bases, and 8 bases stayed unmatched. In DNA, the CDR3 is TGTGCCAGCTCCCCCGACAGGGATGGAAAACTGTTTTTT. It codes for CASSPDRDGKLFF.

The V call is TRBV7-9, the J call TRBJ1-2; perhaps TRBD1 as D (5 bases). This CDR3 spans 13 amino acids. Germline CDR1 SEHNR, CDR2 FQNEAQ (reference sequence). The V gene lost 4 bases and the J gene lost 8 bases, with 14 bases spanning the gap. The CDR3 DNA reads as TGTGCCAGCAGCTCTCCAGGGCCTGGGGGCTACACCTTC. Translating it yields CASSSPGPGGYTF. Using reference TRBV7-9 and TRBJ1-2 for the parts outside the CDR3, the full variable domain is DTGVSQNPRHKITKRGQNVTFRCDPISEHNRLYWYRQTLGQGPEFLTYFQNEAQLEKSRLLSDRFSAERPKGSFSTLEIQRTEQGDSAMYLCASSSPGPGGYTFGSGTRLTVV.

The genes are TRBV29-1 and TRBJ1-4; TRBD1 matches 8 bases. V shed 0 bases, J shed 10 bases, and the junction held 7 bases outside the gene matches. The CDR3 is made up of 14 amino acids. The germline V gene encodes CDR1 SQVTM and CDR2 ANQGSEA. CDR3 nucleotide sequence: TGCAGCGTTGAAGATCGGGCAGGGGGCGGAAAACTGTTTTTT. It specifies CSVEDRAGGGKLFF.

The gene calls are TRBV7-6 and TRBJ2-5; D possibly corresponds to TRBD2 (6 bases). Trimming took off 0 bases at V and 5 bases at J, with 13 bases between the two ends. The germline V gene encodes CDR1 SGHVS and CDR2 FNYEAQ. The CDR3 has 15 residues. The CDR3 reads CASSLAVGRSETQYF. The CDR3, as DNA: TGTGCCAGCAGCTTAGCGGTGGGGAGGAGTGAGACCCAGTACTTC. Looking up the rest from reference TRBV7-6 and TRBJ2-5 gives the full variable domain: GAGVSQSPRYKVTKRGQDVALRCDPISGHVSLYWYRQALGQGPEFLTYFNYEAQQDKSGLPNDRFSAERPEGSISTLTIQRTEQRDSAMYRCASSLAVGRSETQYFGPGTRLLVL.

This clone was counted only a few times. This chain connects TRBV18 to TRBJ2-3, with 11 bases matching TRBD2. Germline CDR1 is KGHSH and CDR2 is LQKENI. CDR3 size: 15 residues. The V gene end was trimmed by 4 bases and the J gene end by 3 bases; junction bases not matched to a gene: 3. As DNA, the CDR3 is TGTGCCAGCTCACTGGGACTAGCGGATACAGATACGCAGTATTTT. Amino acid sequence: CASSLGLADTDTQYF.

The CDR3 DNA is TGTGCCAGCAGCTTAGGTCCTAGCCCAAAAGAGACCCAGTACTTC. Its translation: CASSLGPSPKETQYF. The chain employs TRBV7-7 and TRBJ2-5; tentatively, D is TRBD2 (5 bases). Trimming cost V 1 base and J 3 bases, with 12 bases left between them. This CDR3 is built from 15 residues. Germline V CDR1 and CDR2: SSHAT, FNYEAQ (reference sequence).

The rearrangement joins TRBV28 to TRBJ2-7, with D possibly matching TRBD2 (6 bases). This CDR3 has 14 residues. The V gene lost 5 bases and the J gene lost 3 bases, with 14 bases spanning the gap. Germline V gene sequence: CDR1 MDHEN, CDR2 SYDVKM. For the CDR3, the DNA is TGTGCCAGCAGTCATGGGGGGTCAAACTACGAGCAGTACTTC. Residues: CASSHGGSNYEQYF.

The rearrangement links TRBV5-1 to TRBJ2-3; 11 bases are a match to TRBD2. This CDR3 has 15 amino acids. Germline values: CDR1 SGHRS, CDR2 YFSETQ. With V trimmed by 3 bases and J by 5 bases, 5 bases remained unmatched. The CDR3 loop is CASSSTGTSGDTQYF. The CDR3 DNA reads as TGCGCCAGCAGCTCCACCGGGACTAGCGGAGATACGCAGTATTTT.

As to this clone: Other DNA sequences in the sample encode the same CDR3. The chain carries TRBV29-1 and TRBJ2-2; D may be TRBD1 (5 bases). Between the trimmed V and J ends, which lost 1 base and 8 bases, there was a span of 11 bases. The length of the CDR3 is 13 residues. CDR1 is SQVTM, CDR2 ANQGSEA, per germline. Here the CDR3 reads CSVEGQRPGELFF. The DNA of the CDR3 is TGCAGCGTTGAAGGACAGAGGCCAGGGGAGCTGTTTTTT.